This record looks at one T cell receptor (beta chain) sequence and its context. Its target is not known. The CDR3 runs 11 residues. Germline V gives CDR1 DFQATT, CDR2 SNEGSKA (reference sequence). These data belong to a study of T cells expressing NK-cell markers. Study conclusions and caveats: In about 6 donors, dominant CD3+CD56+NKG2C+ clonotypes ranked among the top 10 CD8+ clonotypes.

Production of TCR beta cDNA relied on 5'RACE template switching with UMIs. TCRdb re-called the 5' RACE reads; every CDR3 protein appears as one record, without DNA. The table for this sample gives approximately 550,000 distinct CDR3 sequences. This TCR was sampled from a young man in good health. This chain uses TRBV20-1 with TRBJ1-1. Sequencing input: blood T cells: a sorted CD56 or NKG2C T cell subset, CD4+ or CD8+ T cells, or bulk PBMC T cells (not recorded which). The chain's CDR3 is CSGFVNTEAFF.